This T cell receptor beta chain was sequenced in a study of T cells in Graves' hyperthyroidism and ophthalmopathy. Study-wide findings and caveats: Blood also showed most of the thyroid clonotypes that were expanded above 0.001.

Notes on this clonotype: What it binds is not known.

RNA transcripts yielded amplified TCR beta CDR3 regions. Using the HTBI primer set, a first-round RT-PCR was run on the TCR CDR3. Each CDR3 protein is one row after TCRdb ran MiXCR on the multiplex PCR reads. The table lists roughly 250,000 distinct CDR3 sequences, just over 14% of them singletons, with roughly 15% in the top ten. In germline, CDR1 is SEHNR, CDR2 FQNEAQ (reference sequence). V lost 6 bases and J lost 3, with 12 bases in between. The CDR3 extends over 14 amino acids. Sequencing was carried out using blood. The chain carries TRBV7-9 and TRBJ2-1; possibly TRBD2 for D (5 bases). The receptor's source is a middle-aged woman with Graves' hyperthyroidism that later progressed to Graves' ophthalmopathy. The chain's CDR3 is CASRWTGNYNEQFF. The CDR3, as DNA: TGTGCCAGCAGGTGGACGGGAAACTACAATGAGCAGTTCTTC.